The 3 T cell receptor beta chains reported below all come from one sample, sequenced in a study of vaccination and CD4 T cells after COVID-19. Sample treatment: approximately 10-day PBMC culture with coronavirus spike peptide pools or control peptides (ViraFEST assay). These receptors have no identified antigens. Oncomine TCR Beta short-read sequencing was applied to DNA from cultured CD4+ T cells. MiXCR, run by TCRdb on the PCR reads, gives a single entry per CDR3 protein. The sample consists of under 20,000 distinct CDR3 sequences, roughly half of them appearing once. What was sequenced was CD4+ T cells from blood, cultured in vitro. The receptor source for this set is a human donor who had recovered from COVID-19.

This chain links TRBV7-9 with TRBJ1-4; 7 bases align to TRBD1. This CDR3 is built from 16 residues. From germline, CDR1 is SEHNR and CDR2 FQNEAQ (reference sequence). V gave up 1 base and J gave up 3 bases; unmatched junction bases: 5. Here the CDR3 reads CASSLGGGLANEKLFF. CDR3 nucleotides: TGTGCCAGCAGCTTAGGAGGGGGCCTTGCTAATGAAAAACTGTTTTTT.

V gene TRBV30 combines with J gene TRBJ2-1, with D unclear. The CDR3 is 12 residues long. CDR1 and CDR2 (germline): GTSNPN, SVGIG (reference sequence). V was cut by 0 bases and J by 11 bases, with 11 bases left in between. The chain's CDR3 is CAWSVLGAQQFF. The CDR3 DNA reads TGTGCCTGGAGTGTATTAGGAGCACAGCAGTTCTTC.

The CDR3 coding sequence is TGTGCCTGGAGCCGCACAGGGCCGGGCACTGAAGCTTTCTTT. Amino acid sequence: CAWSRTGPGTEAFF. This sequence joins TRBV30 and TRBJ1-1; D may be TRBD1 (6 bases). The V gene lost 3 bases and the J gene lost 4 bases, with 15 bases spanning the gap. Germline CDR1 GTSNPN, CDR2 SVGIG (reference sequence). CDR3 length: 14 residues.